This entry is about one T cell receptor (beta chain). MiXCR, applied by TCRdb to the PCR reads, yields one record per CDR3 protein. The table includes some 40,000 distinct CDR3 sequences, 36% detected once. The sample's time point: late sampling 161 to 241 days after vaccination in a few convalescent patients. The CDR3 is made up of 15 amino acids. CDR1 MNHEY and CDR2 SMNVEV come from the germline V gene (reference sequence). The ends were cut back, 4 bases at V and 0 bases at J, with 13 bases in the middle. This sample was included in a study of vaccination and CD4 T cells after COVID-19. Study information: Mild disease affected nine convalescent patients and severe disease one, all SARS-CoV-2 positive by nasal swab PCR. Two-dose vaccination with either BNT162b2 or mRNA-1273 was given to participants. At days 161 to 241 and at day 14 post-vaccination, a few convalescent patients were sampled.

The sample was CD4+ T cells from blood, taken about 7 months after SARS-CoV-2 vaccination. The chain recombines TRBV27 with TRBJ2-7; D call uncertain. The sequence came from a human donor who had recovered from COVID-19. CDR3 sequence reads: CASSSSKDNSYEQYF. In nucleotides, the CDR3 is TGTGCCAGCAGTTCCTCAAAAGACAACTCCTACGAGCAGTACTTC.